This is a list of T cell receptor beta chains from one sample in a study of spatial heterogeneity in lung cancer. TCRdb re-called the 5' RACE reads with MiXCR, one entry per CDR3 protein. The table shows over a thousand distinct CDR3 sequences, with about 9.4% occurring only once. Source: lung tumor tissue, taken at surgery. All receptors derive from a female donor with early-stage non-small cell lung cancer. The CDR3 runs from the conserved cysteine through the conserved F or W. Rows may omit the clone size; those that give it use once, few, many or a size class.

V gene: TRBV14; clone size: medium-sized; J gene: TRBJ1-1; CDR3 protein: CASSLGSTEAFF
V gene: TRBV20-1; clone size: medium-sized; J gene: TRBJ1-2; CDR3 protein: CSARASDMVGYTF
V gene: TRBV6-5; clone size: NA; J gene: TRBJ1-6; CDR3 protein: CASSSSRWHNSPLHF
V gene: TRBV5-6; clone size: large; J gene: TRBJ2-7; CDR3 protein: CASSLGGSSYEQYF
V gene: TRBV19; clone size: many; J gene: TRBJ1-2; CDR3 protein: CASVGTGNYGYTF
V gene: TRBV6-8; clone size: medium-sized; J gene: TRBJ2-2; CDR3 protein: CASSYGDTGELFF
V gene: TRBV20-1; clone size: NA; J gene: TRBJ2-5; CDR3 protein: CSARGGLVQETQYF
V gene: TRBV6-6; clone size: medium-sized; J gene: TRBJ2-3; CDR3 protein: CASSYSTGLAGRTDTQYF
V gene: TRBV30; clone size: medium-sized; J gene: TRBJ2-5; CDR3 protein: CAWRSGETQYF
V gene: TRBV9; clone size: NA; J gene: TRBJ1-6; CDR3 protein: CASSAQGANSPLHF
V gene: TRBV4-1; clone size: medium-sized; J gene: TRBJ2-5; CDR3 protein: CASSHVHGEPYQETQYF
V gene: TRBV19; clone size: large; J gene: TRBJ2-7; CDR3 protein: CASSIEGSYEQYF
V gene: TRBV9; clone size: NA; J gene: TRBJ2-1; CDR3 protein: CASSSRTSGYNEQFF
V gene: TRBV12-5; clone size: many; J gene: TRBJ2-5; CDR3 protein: CASGSRQTQETQYF
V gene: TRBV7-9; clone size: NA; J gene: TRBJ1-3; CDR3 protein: CASSLSNGFSGNTIYF
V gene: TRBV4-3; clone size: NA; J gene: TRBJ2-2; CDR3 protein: CASSTRTSGRNTGELFF
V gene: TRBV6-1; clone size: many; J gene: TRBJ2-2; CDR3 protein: CASALLAQNTGELFF
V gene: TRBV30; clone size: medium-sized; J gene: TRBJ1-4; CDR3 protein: CAWSVAGVLFF
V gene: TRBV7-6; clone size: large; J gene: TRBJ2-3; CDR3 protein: CASSLRPSSTDTQYF
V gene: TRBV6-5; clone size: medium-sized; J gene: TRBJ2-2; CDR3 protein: CASSDLPPGVTGELFF
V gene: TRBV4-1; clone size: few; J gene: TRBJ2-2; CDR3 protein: CASSHSQGAVGELFF
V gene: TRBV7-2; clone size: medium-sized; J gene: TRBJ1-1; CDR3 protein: CASSPPGPEAFF
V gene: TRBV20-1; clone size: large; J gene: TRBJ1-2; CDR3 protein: CSAPAILGQGGGYTF
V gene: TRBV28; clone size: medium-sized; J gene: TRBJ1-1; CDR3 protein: CASSFPSGHTNTEAFF
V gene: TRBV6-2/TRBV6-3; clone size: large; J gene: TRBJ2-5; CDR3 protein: CASTDTLTSGQETQYF
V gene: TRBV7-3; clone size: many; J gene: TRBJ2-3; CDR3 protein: CASSLGSGGTDTQYF
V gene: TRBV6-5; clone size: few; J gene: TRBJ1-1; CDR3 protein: CASRQSGGTEAFF
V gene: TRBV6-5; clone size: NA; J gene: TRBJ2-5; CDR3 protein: CASSQPGTREETQYF
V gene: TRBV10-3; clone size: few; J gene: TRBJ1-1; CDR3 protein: CAISELENTEAFF
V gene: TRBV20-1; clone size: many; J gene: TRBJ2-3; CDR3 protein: CSARDNTDTQYF
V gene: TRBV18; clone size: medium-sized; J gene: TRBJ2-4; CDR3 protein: CASSPEKRGVLAKNIQYF
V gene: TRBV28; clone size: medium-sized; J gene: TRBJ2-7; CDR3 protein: CASSGTGAYEQYF
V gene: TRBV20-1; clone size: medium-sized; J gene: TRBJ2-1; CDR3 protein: CSADYFGTRGVNEQFF
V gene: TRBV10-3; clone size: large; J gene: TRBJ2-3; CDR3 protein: CAIVRGRYF
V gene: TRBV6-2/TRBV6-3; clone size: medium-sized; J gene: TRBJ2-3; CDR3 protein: CASRTSGRGDTQYF
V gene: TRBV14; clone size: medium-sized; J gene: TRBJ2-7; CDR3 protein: CASSRGEGATYEQYF
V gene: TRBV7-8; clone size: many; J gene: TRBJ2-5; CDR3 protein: CASSLARIAGGIPIDQYF
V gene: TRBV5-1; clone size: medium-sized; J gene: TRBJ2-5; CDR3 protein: CASSYRLAGYETQYF
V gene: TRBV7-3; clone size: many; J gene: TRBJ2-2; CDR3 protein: CASARGSNTGELFF
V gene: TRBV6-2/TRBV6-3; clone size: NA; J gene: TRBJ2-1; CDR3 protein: CASRDTGADYNEQFF
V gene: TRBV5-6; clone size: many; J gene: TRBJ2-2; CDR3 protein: CASSLGSGRPNTGELFF
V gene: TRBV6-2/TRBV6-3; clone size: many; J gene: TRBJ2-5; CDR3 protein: CASSYVGSQETQYF
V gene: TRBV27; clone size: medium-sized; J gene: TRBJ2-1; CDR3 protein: CASSQTSGAYNEQFF
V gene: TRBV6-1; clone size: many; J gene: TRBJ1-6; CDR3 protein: CASRAGQGANSPLHF
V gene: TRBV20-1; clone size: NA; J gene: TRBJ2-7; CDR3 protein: CSASPRGGGYEQYF
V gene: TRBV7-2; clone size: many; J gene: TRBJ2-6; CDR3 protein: CASSFGGGAGANVLTF
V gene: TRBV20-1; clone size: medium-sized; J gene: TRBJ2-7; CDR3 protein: CSARGTSDAHEQYF
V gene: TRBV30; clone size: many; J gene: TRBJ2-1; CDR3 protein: CAWSDGLAGGYNEQFF
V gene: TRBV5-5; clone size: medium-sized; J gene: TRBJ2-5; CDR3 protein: CASSLGWQSQETQYF
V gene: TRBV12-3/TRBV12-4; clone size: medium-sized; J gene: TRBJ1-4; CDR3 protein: CASSRQEGRNEKLFF
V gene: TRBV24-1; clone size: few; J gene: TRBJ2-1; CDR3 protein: CATSDPGTSWGNEQFF
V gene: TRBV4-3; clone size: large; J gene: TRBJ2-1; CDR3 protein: CASSPTTGAMQFF
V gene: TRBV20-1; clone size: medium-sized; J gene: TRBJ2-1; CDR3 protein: CSASPGTTTNEQFF
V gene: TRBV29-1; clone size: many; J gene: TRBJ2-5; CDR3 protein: CSVEPYIASQETQYF
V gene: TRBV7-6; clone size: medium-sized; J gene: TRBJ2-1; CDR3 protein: CASSLVPGAYYNEQFF
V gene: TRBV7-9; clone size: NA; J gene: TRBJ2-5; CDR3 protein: CASSPPSGSSEVETQYF
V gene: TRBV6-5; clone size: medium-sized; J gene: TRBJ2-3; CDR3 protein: CASSYTGTGHTDTQYF
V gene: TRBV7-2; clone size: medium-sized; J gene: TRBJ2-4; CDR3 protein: CASSFRDAKNIQYF
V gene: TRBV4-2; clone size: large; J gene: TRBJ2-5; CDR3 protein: CASSQVLNLRGQETQYF